This T cell receptor beta chain stems from a study of OX40 agonist ivuxolimab in advanced cancers. Describing the broader study: The costimulatory receptor OX40 (CD134) was targeted by ivuxolimab, a fully human IgG2 agonistic monoclonal antibody. Intravenous ivuxolimab was administered to patients every 2 weeks at six dose levels: 0.01, 0.1, 0.3, 1.5, 3 and 10 mg/kg. Among the approximately 54 dose-escalation patients, around 19 had hepatocellular carcinoma, approximately 15 melanoma, 9 renal cell carcinoma and 9 head and neck cancer. A male proportion of roughly 80% and a mean age of around 60 years, ranging from roughly 23 to 85, were recorded for the dose-escalation cohort. Patients were allowed to have had prior anti-PD-1, anti-PD-L1 or anti-CTLA-4 therapy, and roughly two fifths of the dose-escalation patients had been treated with checkpoint inhibitors. Partial responses occurred in three dose-escalation patients: two with cutaneous melanoma and one with hepatocellular carcinoma. The point of sequencing TCRbeta in the periphery was to test whether ivuxolimab changed TCR sequence diversity and drove clonal T-cell expansion. The monotherapy dose-escalation portion (N ≈ 50 patients) of the phase I ivuxolimab trial is reported in the paper. Beyond this particular receptor, the publication reports: In the 0.1-3.0 mg/kg groups, partial responders were among the patients with the lowest normalized peripheral clonal expansion, particularly in CD8+ T cells. Clonal expansion of both CD4+ and CD8+ blood T cells was observed from baseline to week 6 at doses 0.1 to 3.0 mg/kg. The antigen specificity of the peripheral T cells that underwent clonal expansion was not determined. On average, CD8+ T cells showed more expanded clones than CD4+ T cells after ivuxolimab. Low levels of normalized T-cell clonal expansion were also seen in some patients who did not respond.

Patients with autoimmune disease history or receiving systemic immunosuppression were excluded from the trial. Peripheral blood for TCR sequencing was drawn from every dose cohort at baseline, at cycle 4 day 1 and at cycle 7 day 1. Samples came from an open-label, multicenter, first-in-human phase I dose-escalation trial of ivuxolimab. Adults with locally advanced or metastatic melanoma, renal cell, hepatocellular, or head and neck squamous cell carcinoma were enrolled in the trial. Before TCR sequencing, CD4+ T cells and CD8+ T cells from peripheral blood were sorted into separate populations. For sequencing of the TCRbeta CDR3 region, genomic DNA was extracted from the sorted cells. The immunoSEQ Assay was used for sequencing of TCRbeta CDR3 regions. Drawn from immuneACCESS, this table holds only the in-frame rearrangements with V and J called that TCRdb kept. Clones are partly lost; checked studies trace under half to an unresolved V gene and leave the rest unexplained. This sample is represented by roughly 77,000 clones; more than 70% of them were singletons. The top ten constitute around 2.4% of the sample.

Comment on this clone: Its antigen target is currently unknown. The record has no base qualities; no much larger clone is one base away.

Relative to germline, V is 2 bases shorter and J is 0 bases shorter, with 17 bases between their ends. The CDR3 numbers 17 residues from cysteine through phenylalanine. Of the read, only the CDR3 DNA is kept; its 51 bases are in frame from base 1. Looking up the germline V gene yields CDR1 SGHDT and CDR2 YYEEEE. The TCR originated in an adult with an advanced solid tumor such as melanoma, head and neck, liver or kidney cancer. This specimen was CD4+ or CD8+ T cells sorted from blood, taken in a trial of the OX40 agonist ivuxolimab. Recombination joined TRBV5-6 with TRBJ1-2; TRBD1 could be the D gene, as 5 bases match. Here is the DNA: TGTGCCAGCAGCTTCGCGGGGCAGGAGAATACTAACTATGGCTACACCTTC. Translation gives CASSFAGQENTNYGYTF.